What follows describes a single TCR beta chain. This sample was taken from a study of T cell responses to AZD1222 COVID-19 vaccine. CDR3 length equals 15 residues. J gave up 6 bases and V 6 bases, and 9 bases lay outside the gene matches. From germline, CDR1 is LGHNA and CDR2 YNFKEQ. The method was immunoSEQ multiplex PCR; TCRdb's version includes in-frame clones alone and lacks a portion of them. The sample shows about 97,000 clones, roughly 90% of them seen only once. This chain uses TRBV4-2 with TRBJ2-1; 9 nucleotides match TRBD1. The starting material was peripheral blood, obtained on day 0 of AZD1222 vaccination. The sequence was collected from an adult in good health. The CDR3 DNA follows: TGTGCCAGCAGGAGTGAACAGGGGGCCGTCAATGAGCAGTTCTTC. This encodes CASRSEQGAVNEQFF.